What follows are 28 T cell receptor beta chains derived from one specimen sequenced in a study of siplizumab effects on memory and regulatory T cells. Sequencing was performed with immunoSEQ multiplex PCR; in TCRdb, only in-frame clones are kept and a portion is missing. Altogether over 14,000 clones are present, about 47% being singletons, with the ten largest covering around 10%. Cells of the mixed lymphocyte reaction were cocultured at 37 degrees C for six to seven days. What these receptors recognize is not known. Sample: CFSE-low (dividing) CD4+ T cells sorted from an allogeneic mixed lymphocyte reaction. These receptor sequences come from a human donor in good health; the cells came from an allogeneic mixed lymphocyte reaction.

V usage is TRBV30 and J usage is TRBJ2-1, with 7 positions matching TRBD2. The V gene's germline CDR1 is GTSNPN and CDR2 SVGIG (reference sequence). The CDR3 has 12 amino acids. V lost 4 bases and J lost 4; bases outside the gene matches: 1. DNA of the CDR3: TGTGCCTGGACTAGCGGATACAATGAGCAGTTCTTC. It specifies CAWTSGYNEQFF.

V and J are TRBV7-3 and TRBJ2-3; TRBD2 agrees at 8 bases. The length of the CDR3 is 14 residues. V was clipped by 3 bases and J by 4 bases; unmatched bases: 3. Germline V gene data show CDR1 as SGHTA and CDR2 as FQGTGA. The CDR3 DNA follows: TGTGCCAGCAGCTTCGGGGGGGCCTCAGATACGCAGTATTTT. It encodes CASSFGGASDTQYF.

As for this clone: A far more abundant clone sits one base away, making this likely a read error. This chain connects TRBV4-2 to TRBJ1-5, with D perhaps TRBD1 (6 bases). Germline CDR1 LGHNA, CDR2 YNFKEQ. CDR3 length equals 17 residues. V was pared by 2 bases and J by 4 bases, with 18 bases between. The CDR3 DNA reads TGTGCCAGCAGCCAAAGTCCCCCGGGCAGGGGTAATCAGCCCCAGCATTTT. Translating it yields CASSQSPPGRGNQPQHF.

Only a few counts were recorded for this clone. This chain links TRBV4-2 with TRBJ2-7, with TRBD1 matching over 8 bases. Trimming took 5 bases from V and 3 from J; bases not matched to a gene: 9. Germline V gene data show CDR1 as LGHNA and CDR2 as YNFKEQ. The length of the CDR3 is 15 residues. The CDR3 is CASSKGQGRDYEQYF. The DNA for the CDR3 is TGTGCCAGCAGCAAAGGACAGGGTCGCGACTACGAGCAGTACTTC.

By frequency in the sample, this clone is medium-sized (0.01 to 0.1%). DNA for the CDR3: TGCAGCGTTGACGGACTAGCGGGAGAGACCCAGTACTTC. This codes for CSVDGLAGETQYF. V usage is TRBV29-1 and J usage is TRBJ2-5, with 11 bases fitting TRBD2. Unmatched junction bases numbered 1, after V lost 3 bases and J lost 4 bases. The CDR3 totals 13 residues. Germline V gene sequence: CDR1 SQVTM, CDR2 ANQGSEA.

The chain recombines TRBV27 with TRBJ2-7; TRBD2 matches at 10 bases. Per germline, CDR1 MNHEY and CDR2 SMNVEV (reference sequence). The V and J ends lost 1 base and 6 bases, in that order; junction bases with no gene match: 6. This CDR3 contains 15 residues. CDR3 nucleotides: TGTGCCAGCAGTTTATTGCTAGCGGGAGCGAGCGAGCAGTACTTC. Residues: CASSLLLAGASEQYF.

The CDR3, as DNA: TGCGCCAGCAGCTCCCAAGAGACCCAGTACTTC. It yields the protein CASSSQETQYF. The chain combines TRBV5-1 with TRBJ2-5; no reliable D call. This CDR3 is 11 amino acids long. CDR1 is SGHRS, CDR2 YFSETQ, per germline. The V gene lost 3 bases and the J gene lost 1 base, with 1 base spanning the gap.

CDR3 in amino acids: CASSLSVSGYTF. The CDR3 bases are TGTGCCAGCAGCTTATCGGTATCTGGCTACACCTTC. The rearrangement joins TRBV13 to TRBJ1-2; no reliable D call. The CDR3 length is 12 residues. The V gene lost 2 bases and the J gene lost 7 bases, with 8 bases spanning the gap. The germline V gene has CDR1 PRHDT and CDR2 FYEKMQ (reference sequence).

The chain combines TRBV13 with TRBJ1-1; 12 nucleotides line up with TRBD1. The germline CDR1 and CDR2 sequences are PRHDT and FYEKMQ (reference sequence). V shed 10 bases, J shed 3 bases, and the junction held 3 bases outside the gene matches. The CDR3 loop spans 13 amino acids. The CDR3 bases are TGTGCCAACCGGGACAGGGGGCACACTGAAGCTTTCTTT. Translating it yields CANRDRGHTEAFF.

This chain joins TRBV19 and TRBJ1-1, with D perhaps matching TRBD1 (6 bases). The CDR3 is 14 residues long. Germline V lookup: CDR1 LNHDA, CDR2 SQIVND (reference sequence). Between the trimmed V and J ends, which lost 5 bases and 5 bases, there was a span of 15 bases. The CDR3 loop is CASSARTEGTEAFF. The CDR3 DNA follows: TGTGCCAGTAGTGCTAGGACAGAGGGGACTGAAGCTTTCTTT.

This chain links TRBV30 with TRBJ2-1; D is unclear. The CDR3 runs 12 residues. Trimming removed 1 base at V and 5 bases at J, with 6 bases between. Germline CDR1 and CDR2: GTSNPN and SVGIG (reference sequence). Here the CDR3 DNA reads TGTGCCTGGAGTGGGAGTGACAATGAGCAGTTCTTC. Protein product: CAWSGSDNEQFF.

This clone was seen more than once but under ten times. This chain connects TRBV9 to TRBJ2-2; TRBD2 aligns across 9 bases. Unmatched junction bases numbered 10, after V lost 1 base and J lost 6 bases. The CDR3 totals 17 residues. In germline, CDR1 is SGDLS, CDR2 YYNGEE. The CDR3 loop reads CASSVSGTSFYSGELFF. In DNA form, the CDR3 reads TGTGCCAGCAGCGTATCCGGGACTAGCTTTTACTCCGGGGAGCTGTTTTTT.

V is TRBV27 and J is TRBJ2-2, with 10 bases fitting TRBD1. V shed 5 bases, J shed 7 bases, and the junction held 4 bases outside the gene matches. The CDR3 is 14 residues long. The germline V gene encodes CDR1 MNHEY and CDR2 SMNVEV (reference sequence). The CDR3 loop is CASSRQGAGGELFF. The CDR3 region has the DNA TGTGCCAGCAGTAGACAGGGGGCCGGCGGGGAGCTGTTTTTT.

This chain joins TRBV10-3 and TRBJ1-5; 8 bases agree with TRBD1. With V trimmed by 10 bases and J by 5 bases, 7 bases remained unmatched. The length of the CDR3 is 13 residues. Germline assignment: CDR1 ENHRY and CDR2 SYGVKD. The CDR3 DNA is TGTGCCAGTGGGCAGGGGGCGGATCAGCCCCAGCATTTT. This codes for CASGQGADQPQHF.

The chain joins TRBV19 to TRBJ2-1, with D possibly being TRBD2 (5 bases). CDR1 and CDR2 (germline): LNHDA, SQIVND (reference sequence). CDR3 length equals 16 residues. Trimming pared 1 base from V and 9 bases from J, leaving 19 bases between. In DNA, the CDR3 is TGTGCCAGTAGTATAGCCCGGGGTCACCCTTTGGTTGAGCAGTTCTTC. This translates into CASSIARGHPLVEQFF.

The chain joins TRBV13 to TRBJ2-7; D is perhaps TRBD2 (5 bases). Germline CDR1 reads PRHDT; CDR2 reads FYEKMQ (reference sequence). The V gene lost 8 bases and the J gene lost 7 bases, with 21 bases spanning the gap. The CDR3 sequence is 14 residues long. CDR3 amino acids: CASRLDRRAGEQYF. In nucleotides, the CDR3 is TGTGCCAGCCGACTCGACCGACGGGCGGGTGAGCAGTACTTC.

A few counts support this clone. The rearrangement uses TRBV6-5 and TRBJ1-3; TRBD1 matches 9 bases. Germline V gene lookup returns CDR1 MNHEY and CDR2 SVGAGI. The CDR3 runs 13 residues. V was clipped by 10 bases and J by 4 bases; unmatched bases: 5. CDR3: CATGQGTGNTIYF. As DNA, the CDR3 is TGTGCCACGGGACAGGGCACAGGAAACACCATATATTTT.

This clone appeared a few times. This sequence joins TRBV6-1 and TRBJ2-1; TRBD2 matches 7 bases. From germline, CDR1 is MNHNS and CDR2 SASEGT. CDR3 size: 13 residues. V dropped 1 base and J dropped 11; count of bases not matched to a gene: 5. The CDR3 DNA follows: TGTGCCAGCAGTGAAGGGGGTGGGACTAAGCAGTTCTTC. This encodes CASSEGGGTKQFF.

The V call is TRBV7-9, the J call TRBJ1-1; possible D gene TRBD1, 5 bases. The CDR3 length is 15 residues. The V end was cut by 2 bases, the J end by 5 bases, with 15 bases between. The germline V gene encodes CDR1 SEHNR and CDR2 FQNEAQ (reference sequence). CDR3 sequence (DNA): TGTGCCAGCAGCTTAAATTCCAACTGGGGGACTGAAGCTTTCTTT. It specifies CASSLNSNWGTEAFF. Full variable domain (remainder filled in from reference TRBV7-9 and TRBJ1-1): DTGVSQNPRHKITKRGQNVTFRCDPISEHNRLYWYRQTLGQGPEFLTYFQNEAQLEKSRLLSDRFSAERPKGSFSTLEIQRTEQGDSAMYLCASSLNSNWGTEAFFGQGTRLTVV.

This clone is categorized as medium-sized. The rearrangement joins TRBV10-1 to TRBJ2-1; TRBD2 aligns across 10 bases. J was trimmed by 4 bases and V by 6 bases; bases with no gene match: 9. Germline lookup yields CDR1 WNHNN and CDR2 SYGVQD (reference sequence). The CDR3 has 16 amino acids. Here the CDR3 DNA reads TGCGCCAGCAGCGATGATGGACTAGCGGAATACAATGAGCAGTTCTTC. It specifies CASSDDGLAEYNEQFF.

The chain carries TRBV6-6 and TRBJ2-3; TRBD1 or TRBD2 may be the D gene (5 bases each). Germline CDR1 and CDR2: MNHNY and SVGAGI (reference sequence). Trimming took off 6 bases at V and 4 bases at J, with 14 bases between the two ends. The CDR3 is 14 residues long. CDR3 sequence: CASSDPGRADTQYF. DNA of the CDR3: TGTGCCAGCAGCGACCCGGGGCGGGCAGATACGCAGTATTTT.

The CDR3: CASRPTANTGELFF. DNA of the CDR3: TGTGCCAGCAGACCAACCGCAAACACCGGGGAGCTGTTTTTT. This chain links TRBV14 with TRBJ2-2; D gene ambiguous. V gave up 6 bases and J gave up 2 bases, with 10 bases separating them. Per the germline V gene, CDR1 is SGHDN and CDR2 is FVKESK. The CDR3 runs to 14 residues. The whole variable domain, filled in from reference TRBV14 and TRBJ2-2, reads EAGVTQFPSHSVIEKGQTVTLRCDPISGHDNLYWYRRVMGKEIKFLLHFVKESKQDESGMPNNRFLAERTGGTYSTLKVQPAELEDSGVYFCASRPTANTGELFFGEGSRLTVL.

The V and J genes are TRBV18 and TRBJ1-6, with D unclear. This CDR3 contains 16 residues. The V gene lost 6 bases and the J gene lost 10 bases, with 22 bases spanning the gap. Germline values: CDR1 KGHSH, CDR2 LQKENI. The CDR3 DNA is TGTGCCAGCTCTACCAACTCTCTGATGAGTGGGTCACCCCTCCACTTT. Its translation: CASSTNSLMSGSPLHF.

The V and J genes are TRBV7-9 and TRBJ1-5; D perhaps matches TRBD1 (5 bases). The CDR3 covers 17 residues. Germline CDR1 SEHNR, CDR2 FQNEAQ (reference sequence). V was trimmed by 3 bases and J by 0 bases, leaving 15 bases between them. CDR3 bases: TGTGCCAGCAGCTTTGGGGGTGGACTTTATAGCAATCAGCCCCAGCATTTT. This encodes CASSFGGGLYSNQPQHF.

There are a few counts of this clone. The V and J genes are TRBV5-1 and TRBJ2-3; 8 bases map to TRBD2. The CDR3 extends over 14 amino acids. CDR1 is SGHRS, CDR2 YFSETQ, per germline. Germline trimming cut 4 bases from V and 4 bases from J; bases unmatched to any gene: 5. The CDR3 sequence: CASSRAGGPDTQYF. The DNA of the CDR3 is TGCGCCAGCAGCAGGGCGGGAGGTCCAGATACGCAGTATTTT.

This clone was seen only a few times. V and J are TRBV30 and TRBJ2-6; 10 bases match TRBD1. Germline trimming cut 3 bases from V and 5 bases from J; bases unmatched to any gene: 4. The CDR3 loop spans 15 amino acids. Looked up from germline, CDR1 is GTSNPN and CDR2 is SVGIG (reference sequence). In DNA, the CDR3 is TGTGCCTGGAGCAGACAGGGGGCAAGGGCCAACGTCCTGACTTTC. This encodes CAWSRQGARANVLTF.

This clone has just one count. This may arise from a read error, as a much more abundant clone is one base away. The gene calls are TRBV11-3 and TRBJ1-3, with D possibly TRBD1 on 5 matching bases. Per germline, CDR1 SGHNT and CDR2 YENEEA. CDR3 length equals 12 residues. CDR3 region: CASSLQGNTTYF. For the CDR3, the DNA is TGTGCCAGCAGCTTACAGGGAAACACCACATATTTT.

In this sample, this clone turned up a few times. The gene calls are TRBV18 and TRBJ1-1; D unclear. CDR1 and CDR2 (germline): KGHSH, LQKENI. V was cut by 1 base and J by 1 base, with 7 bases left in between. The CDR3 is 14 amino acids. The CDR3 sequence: CASSPRSGNTEAFF. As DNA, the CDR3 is TGTGCCAGCTCACCACGGTCTGGGAACACTGAAGCTTTCTTT.